These 20 T cell receptor beta chains came from one sample sequenced in a study of technical replicates of blood from four donors. The table came from immunoSEQ multiplex PCR; TCRdb's copy has only in-frame clones and leaves some out. The repertoire consists of more than 75,000 clones, with roughly 95% occurring once and the leading ten covering around 0.4%. The specimen sequenced was T cells isolated from PBMCs. These receptors came from a human donor in good health.

V usage is TRBV10-2 and J usage is TRBJ2-5; D is possibly TRBD2 (5 bases). The CDR3 length is 16 residues. V was trimmed by 0 bases and J by 4 bases, leaving 15 bases between them. Germline CDR1 is WSHSY and CDR2 is SAAADI. CDR3 sequence reads: CASSESTMGSGETQYF. For the CDR3, the DNA is TGCGCCAGCAGTGAGTCGACGATGGGGAGCGGAGAGACCCAGTACTTC.

The chain joins TRBV4-1 to TRBJ1-1; no definite D call. CDR1 is MGHRA and CDR2 is YSYEKL in the germline V gene. V was pared by 4 bases and J by 2 bases, with 14 bases between. CDR3 size: 15 residues. The CDR3 coding sequence is TGCGCCAGCAGCCCCCGGGATGGCAGCAACACTGAAGCTTTCTTT. It specifies CASSPRDGSNTEAFF.

The chain carries TRBV7-2 and TRBJ2-7; D ambiguous. V lost 5 bases, J lost 4 bases, and 12 bases lay in between. The germline CDR1 and CDR2 sequences are SGHTA and FQGNSA. The CDR3 is 13 residues long. The CDR3, as DNA: TGTGCCAGCAGCGCGAGACGAGGATACGAGCAGTACTTC. Encoded protein: CASSARRGYEQYF.

The V call is TRBV5-8, the J call TRBJ2-1; 8 bases are shared with TRBD2. V was clipped by 4 bases and J by 11 bases; unmatched bases: 8. Germline-derived CDR1 and CDR2 are SGHTS and YDEGEE. The CDR3 spans 13 residues. The CDR3 region is CASSPPGLVKQFF. In DNA form, the CDR3 reads TGTGCCAGCAGCCCTCCGGGACTAGTCAAGCAGTTCTTC.

The chain has TRBV2 and TRBJ1-2; TRBD1 might be the D (5 bases). Germline V gene sequence: CDR1 SNHLY, CDR2 FYNNEI. The CDR3 sequence is 13 residues long. Trimming stripped 6 bases from V and 7 bases from J, with 15 bases between. The CDR3 is CASRVAGLRGYTF. The CDR3 region has the DNA TGTGCCAGCAGGGTGGCAGGGTTGCGTGGCTACACCTTC. Together with reference TRBV2 and TRBJ1-2, the CDR3 gives the full variable domain: EPEVTQTPSHQVTQMGQEVILRCVPISNHLYFYWYRQILGQKVEFLVSFYNNEISEKSEIFDDQFSVERPDGSNFTLKIRSTKLEDSAMYFCASRVAGLRGYTFGSGTRLTVV.

This sequence joins TRBV18 and TRBJ1-3, with D tentatively TRBD1 (6 bases). Germline V gene lookup returns CDR1 KGHSH and CDR2 LQKENI. There are 16 residues in the CDR3. Trimming removed 6 bases from V and 0 bases from J, with 15 bases in between. CDR3 DNA sequence: TGTGCCAGCTCCCCCCGGCAGGGGATCTCTGGAAACACCATATATTTT. The encoded protein is CASSPRQGISGNTIYF.

The chain combines TRBV6-4 with TRBJ2-7, with D unresolved. In germline, CDR1 is MRHNA, CDR2 SNTAGT. The CDR3 has 14 residues. V lost 5 bases and J lost 4, with 15 bases in between. CDR3: CASSSDTQPYEQYF. Written as DNA, the CDR3 is TGTGCCAGCAGTTCCGACACTCAACCGTACGAGCAGTACTTC.

The chain joins TRBV19 to TRBJ2-2; D gene unclear. Germline values: CDR1 LNHDA, CDR2 SQIVND (reference sequence). This CDR3 contains 15 residues. V was shortened by 7 bases and J by 2 bases, with 14 bases between the two germline ends. This CDR3 reads CASTQRKPNTGELFF. In DNA, the CDR3 is TGTGCCAGTACCCAGCGAAAACCTAACACCGGGGAGCTGTTTTTT.

The CDR3 coding sequence is TGTGCCAGCAGCTTAGGAAGCGGGAGTATAGTAGATACGCAGTATTTT. Protein: CASSLGSGSIVDTQYF. The genes are TRBV11-2 and TRBJ2-3; 8 bases agree with TRBD2. The trim removed 1 base at V and 5 bases at J, leaving 8 bases unmatched. Looked up from germline, CDR1 is SGHAT and CDR2 is FQNNGV. The CDR3 runs to 16 residues.

V is TRBV19 and J is TRBJ2-7, with a possible D match to TRBD2 (5 bases). Trimming took 7 bases from V and 0 from J, leaving 13 bases between them. Germline CDR1 is LNHDA and CDR2 is SQIVND (reference sequence). The CDR3 spans 14 residues. As DNA, the CDR3 is TGTGCCAGTAAGGAAAGCGGACCCTCCTACGAGCAGTACTTC. This translates into CASKESGPSYEQYF.

This clone was counted once. The rearrangement uses TRBV28 and TRBJ2-5; D possibly corresponds to TRBD1 (6 bases). The CDR3 consists of 14 residues. The V and J ends lost 3 bases and 3 bases respectively, with 11 bases between them. CDR1 and CDR2 (germline): MDHEN, SYDVKM. CDR3 amino acids: CASSFMDSKETQYF. The CDR3 DNA reads TGTGCCAGCAGTTTTATGGACAGCAAAGAGACCCAGTACTTC.

V and J are TRBV25-1 and TRBJ1-2; 11 nucleotides match TRBD1. The CDR3 has 16 amino acids. Per germline, CDR1 MGHDK and CDR2 SYGVNS. V lost 8 bases to trimming and J lost 5 bases; unmatched junction nucleotides: 13. CDR3: CASVGQGAALLYGYTF. The CDR3 nucleotides are TGTGCCAGCGTCGGACAGGGGGCCGCCCTATTATATGGCTACACCTTC.

DNA for the CDR3: TGTGCCAGCAGCCTGGACAGGGGAAACACCGGGGAGCTGTTTTTT. This encodes CASSLDRGNTGELFF. V and J are TRBV7-3 and TRBJ2-2; 9 bases match TRBD1. This CDR3 is 15 amino acids long. Germline assignment: CDR1 SGHTA and CDR2 FQGTGA. Trimming took 5 bases from V and 2 from J; bases not matched to a gene: 3.

V gene TRBV19 combines with J gene TRBJ1-2; 7 bases fit TRBD1. CDR3 length: 14 residues. The V gene's germline CDR1 is LNHDA and CDR2 SQIVND (reference sequence). V was clipped by 5 bases and J by 6 bases; unmatched bases: 9. The CDR3 nucleotides are TGTGCCAGTAGTTCGACAGGGCCGGCCAATGGCTACACCTTC. Amino acid sequence: CASSSTGPANGYTF.

CDR3 residues: CASSLDVSLNTEAFF. The CDR3 bases are TGTGCCAGCAGCTTAGATGTGTCTTTGAACACTGAAGCTTTCTTT. The J gene is TRBJ1-1, the V gene TRBV7-9, with D hard to call. The V gene lost 1 base and the J gene lost 0 bases, with 9 bases spanning the gap. CDR1 SEHNR and CDR2 FQNEAQ come from the germline V gene (reference sequence). The CDR3 is made up of 15 amino acids.

The chain employs TRBV2 and TRBJ1-1; D possibly corresponds to TRBD1 (5 bases). The CDR3 extends over 14 amino acids. The V end lost 2 bases, the J end lost 4 bases, and 11 bases lay between the germline ends. CDR1 SNHLY and CDR2 FYNNEI come from the germline V gene. The CDR3 loop reads CASSESGGGTEAFF. The CDR3 nucleotides are TGTGCCAGCAGTGAATCTGGGGGAGGCACTGAAGCTTTCTTT.

The chain links TRBV4-3 to TRBJ2-1; D possibly corresponds to TRBD2 (5 bases). The CDR3 consists of 19 residues. Trimming cost V 0 bases and J 6 bases, with 24 bases left between them. The germline V gene has CDR1 LGHNA and CDR2 YSLEER. CDR3 residues: CASSQDHWASRGPGNEQFF. CDR3 coding DNA: TGCGCCAGCAGCCAAGATCATTGGGCTAGCAGAGGGCCTGGCAATGAGCAGTTCTTC.

The chain recombines TRBV4-2 with TRBJ2-5; 12 nucleotides line up with TRBD2. The V and J ends lost 0 bases and 3 bases, in that order; junction bases with no gene match: 5. The germline CDR1 and CDR2 sequences are LGHNA and YNFKEQ. The CDR3 contains 17 residues. CDR3 nucleotides: TGTGCCAGCAGCCAAGATCTCCGGACTAGCGGGGAAGAGACCCAGTACTTC. Protein sequence: CASSQDLRTSGEETQYF.

The chain recombines TRBV6-1 with TRBJ2-1; TRBD1 is a possible D gene (5 bases). The CDR3 runs 16 residues. The ends were cut back, 3 bases at V and 3 bases at J, with 15 bases in the middle. CDR1 and CDR2 from the germline V gene are MNHNS and SASEGT. In DNA form, the CDR3 reads TGTGCCAGCAGTGATCGGAAACAGGTTATCTACAATGAGCAGTTCTTC. As protein: CASSDRKQVIYNEQFF.

V and J are TRBV6-5 and TRBJ2-1; TRBD2 aligns across 14 bases. V lost 2 bases to trimming and J lost 7 bases; unmatched junction nucleotides: 4. CDR3 length: 16 residues. Germline-derived CDR1 and CDR2 are MNHEY and SVGAGI. Here the CDR3 DNA reads TGTGCCAGCAGTTACGGGGGGACTAGCGGGAGTAATGAGCAGTTCTTC. Protein: CASSYGGTSGSNEQFF.